These 17 T cell receptor beta chains originate from one sample sequenced in a study of blood T cell repertoires in COVID-19 (dated by TCRdb to 2020 to 2022). Libraries came from the immunoSEQ multiplex PCR assay. TCRdb re-hosts the immuneACCESS table, in-frame sequences only. Its copies lack some clones; in the studies checked, an unresolved V gene accounts for under half of them, and the cause for the rest is not known. The sample includes some 64,000 clones, with more than 60% observed a single time. The top ten hold approximately 20% of the sample. The sequenced material came from peripheral blood. These receptors all stem from a woman aged 80 or over with active or convalescent COVID-19.

V and J are TRBV7-8 and TRBJ1-1; D is possibly TRBD1 (6 bases). The CDR3 sequence is 14 residues long. V dropped 7 bases and J dropped 3 bases, with 15 bases sitting between them. Germline V gives CDR1 SGHVS, CDR2 FQNEAQ. The CDR3 loop is CASNPGVAYTEAFF. In nucleotides, the CDR3 is TGTGCCAGCAACCCAGGGGTTGCTTACACTGAAGCTTTCTTT.

CDR3: CASSPRGQPGNTIYF. The CDR3 DNA reads as TGTGCCAGCAGCCCCCGAGGTCAGCCTGGAAACACCATATATTTT. The V and J genes are TRBV7-6 and TRBJ1-3; unclear D gene. Looked up from germline, CDR1 is SGHVS and CDR2 is FNYEAQ. This CDR3 is built from 15 residues. Trimming left V 5 bases short and J 2 bases short, with 13 bases between.

The chain has TRBV12-3 or TRBV12-4 and TRBJ1-1; D remains unclear. V was cut by 5 bases and J by 1 base, with 8 bases left in between. The CDR3 spans 13 residues. In nucleotides, the CDR3 is TGTGCCAGCAGTCGACACCCGAACACTGAAGCTTTCTTT. It yields the protein CASSRHPNTEAFF.

The chain links TRBV3-1 (or the pseudogene TRBV3-2) to TRBJ1-2; TRBD1 agrees at 9 bases. The J segment lost 4 bases and the V segment lost 4 bases, leaving 1 base of the junction unmatched. The CDR3 has 13 amino acids. Germline values: CDR1 LGHDT, CDR2 YNNKEL (reference sequence). The CDR3 nucleotides are TGTGCCAGCAGCCTGACAGGGGGCTATGGCTACACCTTC. Translated, it gives CASSLTGGYGYTF.

CDR3 loop: CASSLRERVAGTKNIQYF. CDR3 in DNA: TGCGCCAGCAGCTTGCGAGAAAGGGTAGCGGGGACCAAAAACATTCAGTACTTC. This sequence joins TRBV5-1 and TRBJ2-4; 8 nucleotides agree with TRBD2. The trim removed 1 base at V and 2 bases at J, leaving 11 bases unmatched. The CDR3 extends over 18 amino acids. CDR1 and CDR2 from the germline V gene are SGHRS and YFSETQ.

The gene calls are TRBV2 and TRBJ2-7, with a weak D call TRBD1 (6 bases). Germline loops: CDR1 SNHLY, CDR2 FYNNEI. The CDR3 is 13 amino acids. V gave up 6 bases and J gave up 0 bases, with 9 bases separating them. Written as DNA, the CDR3 is TGTGCCAGCAGAGACAGGAGCTCCTACGAGCAGTACTTC. Its translation: CASRDRSSYEQYF.

V usage is TRBV10-2 and J usage is TRBJ1-2; D might be TRBD1 (6 bases). Germline CDR1 and CDR2: WSHSY and SAAADI. V was trimmed by 8 bases and J by 5 bases, leaving 15 bases between them. The CDR3 contains 13 residues. CDR3 in DNA: TGCGCCAGCGGGGAGGGGGAGGTATATGGCTACACCTTC. Its protein product is CASGEGEVYGYTF.

This clone was observed a single time. V gene TRBV7-9 combines with J gene TRBJ2-6; TRBD1 is a possible D gene (6 bases). The germline V gene encodes CDR1 SEHNR and CDR2 FQNEAQ (reference sequence). This CDR3 contains 19 residues. V lost 6 bases, J lost 0 bases, and 21 bases lay in between. The CDR3 spells CASSYRVGGSLSGANVLTF. DNA of the CDR3: TGTGCCAGCAGTTACAGGGTAGGAGGTAGCCTCTCTGGGGCCAACGTCCTGACTTTC.

In its sample, this clone was seen a few times. This chain joins TRBV12-5 and TRBJ1-1; no definite D call. The CDR3 covers 15 residues. Germline CDR1 and CDR2: LGHNT and FRNRAP. Trimming pared 3 bases from V and 5 bases from J, leaving 16 bases between. The CDR3 here is CASGFTTTTGTEAFF. The CDR3 nucleotides are TGTGCTAGTGGTTTCACCACAACCACGGGGACTGAAGCTTTCTTT.

The rearrangement links TRBV19 to TRBJ2-1; a possible D gene is TRBD1 (5 bases). Germline V gene data show CDR1 as LNHDA and CDR2 as SQIVND (reference sequence). The germline V and J ends were trimmed by 5 bases and 0 bases, with 11 bases remaining between them. The CDR3 consists of 15 residues. The DNA of the CDR3 is TGTGCCAGTAGTCGACAGTCGAGCTCCTACAATGAGCAGTTCTTC. Translating it yields CASSRQSSSYNEQFF. Supplemented by reference TRBV19 and TRBJ2-1, the full variable domain reads DGGITQSPKYLFRKEGQNVTLSCEQNLNHDAMYWYRQDPGQGLRLIYYSQIVNDFQKGDIAEGYSVSREKKESFPLTVTSAQKNPTAFYLCASSRQSSSYNEQFFGPGTRLTVL.

V is TRBV6-1 and J is TRBJ2-7; perhaps TRBD1 as D (6 bases). Trimming cost V 3 bases and J 6 bases, with 15 bases left between them. CDR1 and CDR2 from the germline V gene are MNHNS and SASEGT. The CDR3 is made up of 14 amino acids. The CDR3 DNA follows: TGTGCCAGCAGTGACGCACGGGCAGGGGCCGAGCAGTACTTC. It encodes CASSDARAGAEQYF.

The V call is TRBV6-5, the J call TRBJ2-2, with a possible D match to TRBD2 (6 bases). V was trimmed by 5 bases and J by 5 bases, leaving 15 bases between them. The length of the CDR3 is 15 residues. Germline loops: CDR1 MNHEY, CDR2 SVGAGI. CDR3 region: CASSIPPGVTGELFF. CDR3 sequence (DNA): TGTGCCAGCAGTATCCCTCCGGGGGTGACCGGGGAGCTGTTTTTT.

The genes are TRBV6-5 and TRBJ2-1; perhaps TRBD1 as D (6 bases). With 5 bases removed from V and 8 bases from J, the gap between germline ends came to 16 bases. Germline CDR1 reads MNHEY; CDR2 reads SVGAGI. The CDR3 loop spans 14 amino acids. CDR3 sequence reads: CASSPRMGADEQFF. The CDR3, as DNA: TGTGCCAGCAGTCCCCGCATGGGGGCGGATGAGCAGTTCTTC.

This rearrangement joins TRBV10-3 to TRBJ2-7, with 12 bases that match TRBD1. This CDR3 has 15 amino acids. The V gene's germline CDR1 is ENHRY and CDR2 SYGVKD. V trimming: 5 bases; J trimming: 6 bases; junction bases outside the gene matches: 8. CDR3 amino acids: CAISSGQGAYLEQYF. CDR3 sequence (DNA): TGTGCCATCAGTTCGGGACAGGGGGCTTACCTCGAGCAGTACTTC.

This chain joins TRBV6-6 and TRBJ1-2, with 7 bases aligning to TRBD1. Germline V gives CDR1 MNHNY, CDR2 SVGAGI (reference sequence). The ends lost 5 bases at V and 2 bases at J; junction bases unmatched: 17. This CDR3 has 18 amino acids. In nucleotides, the CDR3 is TGTGCCAGCAGTCCCGCCTTCTCGCGGGACAGAATAAACTATGGCTACACCTTC. This translates into CASSPAFSRDRINYGYTF.

The chain links TRBV7-2 to TRBJ1-5; the D gene is possibly TRBD1 (5 bases). The CDR3 runs to 18 residues. With 1 base removed from V and 0 bases from J, the gap between germline ends came to 16 bases. CDR1 is SGHTA, CDR2 FQGNSA, per germline. The CDR3, as DNA: TGTGCCAGCAGCTTAGTGGGAGGGGCACCGAATAGCAATCAGCCCCAGCATTTT. Protein product: CASSLVGGAPNSNQPQHF.

The J gene is TRBJ1-2, the V gene TRBV10-2, with unresolved D. The CDR3 runs 15 residues. Trimming removed 3 bases at V and 0 bases at J, with 11 bases between. Germline V gene sequence: CDR1 WSHSY, CDR2 SAAADI. The CDR3 loop is CASSDPGGSNYGYTF. CDR3 bases: TGCGCCAGCAGTGATCCGGGTGGATCTAACTATGGCTACACCTTC.